Below, 31 T cell receptor beta chains from the same sample are listed, as sequenced in a study of T cell responses to AZD1222 COVID-19 vaccine. Using immunoSEQ multiplex PCR, the repertoire was profiled, and TCRdb retains in-frame clones only, with some absent. This table holds 95,000 to 150,000 clones, roughly 86% found once. Sample: peripheral blood, taken 28 days after the second AZD1222 dose. The receptors shown here come from an adult who received the AZD1222 COVID-19 vaccine.

This sequence joins TRBV5-1 and TRBJ1-2; no clear D gene. V was shortened by 4 bases and J by 1 base, with 14 bases between the two germline ends. Germline V gives CDR1 SGHRS, CDR2 YFSETQ. The CDR3 has 15 residues. CDR3 nucleotides: TGCGCCAGCAGCCAAGAAGTAGGGATTAACTATGGCTACACCTTC. This encodes CASSQEVGINYGYTF.

V is TRBV7-2 and J is TRBJ2-3; 9 nucleotides align to TRBD2. The CDR3 consists of 19 residues. Trimming removed 2 bases from V and 0 bases from J; junction bases left unmatched: 12. Per germline, CDR1 SGHTA and CDR2 FQGNSA. The CDR3 reads CASSLRPSGVTSSTDTQYF. CDR3 coding DNA: TGTGCCAGCAGCTTAAGGCCTAGCGGGGTAACCTCTAGCACAGATACGCAGTATTTT.

This clone was picked up one time. The V and J genes are TRBV12-3 or TRBV12-4 and TRBJ1-1; tentatively, D is TRBD1 (5 bases). The CDR3 has 13 residues. Trimming removed 8 bases from V and 0 bases from J, with 10 bases in between. CDR3 bases: TGTGCCAGCCGGATGACAGTGAACACTGAAGCTTTCTTT. This translates into CASRMTVNTEAFF.

The CDR3 protein is CASSGQGADIQYF. The CDR3 bases are TGTGCCAGCAGCGGACAGGGGGCGGACATTCAGTACTTC. The chain joins TRBV7-2 to TRBJ2-4, with 11 bases fitting TRBD1. With V trimmed by 5 bases and J by 8 bases, 2 bases remained unmatched. The CDR3 loop spans 13 amino acids. Looked up from germline, CDR1 is SGHTA and CDR2 is FQGNSA.

The rearrangement uses TRBV6-1 and TRBJ1-2; D unresolved. CDR3 length: 12 amino acids. V dropped 1 base and J dropped 7 bases, with 7 bases sitting between them. In germline, CDR1 is MNHNS, CDR2 SASEGT. The CDR3 loop is CASSEVESGYTF. Here the CDR3 DNA reads TGTGCCAGCAGTGAAGTCGAGAGTGGCTACACCTTC.

In nucleotides, the CDR3 is TGTGCCAGCAGCTTGATAGGGGCCCGATTCGGGACTGAAGCTTTCTTT. Its protein product is CASSLIGARFGTEAFF. The chain recombines TRBV5-4 with TRBJ1-1; D might be TRBD1 (5 bases). This CDR3 comprises 16 residues. Trimming removed 1 base from V and 5 bases from J, with 18 bases in between. Per germline, CDR1 SGHNT and CDR2 YYREEE (reference sequence).

This clone has a handful of counts. The chain joins TRBV7-9 to TRBJ1-2; D uncertain. V was trimmed by 5 bases and J by 2 bases, leaving 12 bases between them. From germline, CDR1 is SEHNR and CDR2 FQNEAQ (reference sequence). The CDR3 is 14 residues long. The CDR3 spells CASSRPGVNYGYTF. The CDR3 DNA reads TGTGCCAGCAGCCGCCCGGGTGTGAACTATGGCTACACCTTC.

The V call is TRBV5-1, the J call TRBJ2-7; 9 nucleotides match TRBD1. Germline values: CDR1 SGHRS, CDR2 YFSETQ. The CDR3 sequence is 14 residues long. V was clipped by 4 bases and J by 4 bases; unmatched bases: 6. CDR3 DNA sequence: TGCGCCAGCAGCGCTACAGGGGGCCGGTACGAGCAGTACTTC. Translated, it gives CASSATGGRYEQYF.

V and J are TRBV11-2 and TRBJ2-5, with 7 bases fitting TRBD1. The length of the CDR3 is 15 residues. The germline V gene encodes CDR1 SGHAT and CDR2 FQNNGV. Trimming at V came to 5 bases and at J to 1 base, leaving 7 bases not matched to a gene. The CDR3 DNA reads as TGTGCCAGCAGCCCGGGACAGATCATCCAAGAGACCCAGTACTTC. Encoded protein: CASSPGQIIQETQYF.

The rearrangement links TRBV19 to TRBJ1-1; perhaps TRBD1 as D (5 bases). The CDR3 covers 13 residues. V was trimmed by 6 bases and J by 5 bases, leaving 13 bases between them. Germline V gives CDR1 LNHDA, CDR2 SQIVND (reference sequence). The CDR3 spells CASRRSGGTEAFF. CDR3 in DNA: TGTGCCAGTAGACGCTCGGGGGGGACTGAAGCTTTCTTT. The whole variable domain, remainder taken from reference TRBV19 and TRBJ1-1, is DGGITQSPKYLFRKEGQNVTLSCEQNLNHDAMYWYRQDPGQGLRLIYYSQIVNDFQKGDIAEGYSVSREKKESFPLTVTSAQKNPTAFYLCASRRSGGTEAFFGQGTRLTVV.

The chain joins TRBV7-2 to TRBJ1-4; D is unclear. The CDR3 has 15 amino acids. The V end lost 1 base, the J end lost 3 bases, and 9 bases lay between the germline ends. Looked up from germline, CDR1 is SGHTA and CDR2 is FQGNSA. CDR3 DNA sequence: TGTGCCAGCAGCTTAGATCGGGGATCTAATGAAAAACTGTTTTTT. Encoded protein: CASSLDRGSNEKLFF.

This chain links TRBV7-6 with TRBJ2-5, with 10 bases lining up with TRBD1. J was trimmed by 4 bases and V by 3 bases; bases with no gene match: 5. This CDR3 region has 15 residues. Germline CDR1 reads SGHVS; CDR2 reads FNYEAQ. Here the CDR3 reads CASSFPGQGRETQYF. The CDR3 bases are TGTGCCAGCAGCTTCCCGGGACAGGGGAGAGAGACCCAGTACTTC.

In its sample, this clone was seen once. The V call is TRBV19, the J call TRBJ1-5; D is unresolved. The CDR3 loop spans 15 amino acids. Germline-derived CDR1 and CDR2 are LNHDA and SQIVND (reference sequence). Deletions cut 2 bases from V and 1 base from J, with 9 bases between. This CDR3 is CASSIRRESNQPQHF. CDR3 in DNA: TGTGCCAGTAGTATAAGACGGGAGAGCAATCAGCCCCAGCATTTT.

This clone was found once. The rearrangement links TRBV6-2 or TRBV6-3 to TRBJ1-5; 9 bases agree with TRBD1. CDR3 length equals 15 residues. CDR1 is MNHEY, CDR2 SVGEGT, per germline. J lost 6 bases, V lost 5 bases, and 8 bases had no gene match. The CDR3 nucleotides are TGTGCCAGCAGTACCCCAGGGGGACAGGGTCAGCCCCAGCATTTT. This codes for CASSTPGGQGQPQHF.

Only one count was recorded for this clone. The chain combines TRBV5-1 with TRBJ2-5, with D possibly matching TRBD1 (6 bases). The CDR3 spans 15 residues. Per the germline V gene, CDR1 is SGHRS and CDR2 is YFSETQ. Trimming shortened V by 0 bases and J by 5 bases, and 14 bases separated the two germline ends. DNA for the CDR3: TGCGCCAGCAGCTTGGGTTATACAGGGCGGGAGACCCAGTACTTC. Translation: CASSLGYTGRETQYF.

This clone was counted only a few times. The chain links TRBV5-5 to TRBJ1-1, with D tentatively TRBD1 (5 bases). The germline V gene has CDR1 SGHKS and CDR2 YYEKEE (reference sequence). The CDR3 is 18 amino acids. The V end was cut by 0 bases, the J end by 4 bases, with 22 bases between. The CDR3 sequence is CASSLGPGQLISGTEAFF. CDR3 nucleotide sequence: TGTGCCAGCAGCTTGGGTCCAGGGCAATTAATAAGTGGCACTGAAGCTTTCTTT.

J is TRBJ1-1 and V is TRBV18, with D unresolved. This CDR3 is built from 14 residues. Germline CDR1 reads KGHSH; CDR2 reads LQKENI. The V end was cut by 3 bases, the J end by 1 base, with 9 bases between. CDR3 sequence: CASSPQQGNTEAFF. In DNA, the CDR3 is TGTGCCAGCTCACCCCAACAAGGGAACACTGAAGCTTTCTTT.

V usage is TRBV2 and J usage is TRBJ2-7, with TRBD2 identical over 14 bases. Per the germline V gene, CDR1 is SNHLY and CDR2 is FYNNEI. The CDR3 covers 15 residues. The ends lost 6 bases at V and 6 bases at J; junction bases unmatched: 7. In DNA, the CDR3 is TGTGCCAGCAGGGGACTAGCGGGGGCCCTCGTCGAGCAGTACTTC. As protein: CASRGLAGALVEQYF. The full variable domain, its missing parts supplied by reference TRBV2 and TRBJ2-7, is EPEVTQTPSHQVTQMGQEVILRCVPISNHLYFYWYRQILGQKVEFLVSFYNNEISEKSEIFDDQFSVERPDGSNFTLKIRSTKLEDSAMYFCASRGLAGALVEQYFGPGTRLTVT.

This clone occurred a few times. The genes are TRBV28 and TRBJ1-6; possible D gene TRBD1, 5 bases. Germline-derived CDR1 and CDR2 are MDHEN and SYDVKM. The CDR3 length is 16 residues. V was trimmed by 5 bases and J by 3 bases, leaving 14 bases between them. CDR3 bases: TGTGCCAGCAGTCCCCAGACAGTCGTCTATAATTCACCCCTCCACTTT. It is translated as CASSPQTVVYNSPLHF.

This chain connects TRBV9 to TRBJ2-3; D may be TRBD2 (5 bases). This CDR3 region has 13 residues. Trimming took off 0 bases at V and 6 bases at J, with 8 bases between the two ends. Looked up from germline, CDR1 is SGDLS and CDR2 is YYNGEE. Written as DNA, the CDR3 is TGTGCCAGCAGCGTAGCGAGAGGGGATACGCAGTATTTT. It encodes CASSVARGDTQYF.

The rearrangement uses TRBV9 and TRBJ1-2; a possible D gene is TRBD1 (6 bases). The CDR3 sequence is 13 residues long. Germline V lookup: CDR1 SGDLS, CDR2 YYNGEE. V was clipped by 3 bases and J by 1 base, with 7 bases between them. The CDR3 coding sequence is TGTGCCAGCAGCGAGGACAGTAACTATGGCTACACCTTC. Translation gives CASSEDSNYGYTF.

The chain combines TRBV2 with TRBJ1-6, with D perhaps TRBD1 (5 bases). Trimming pared 8 bases from V and 10 bases from J, leaving 15 bases between. Germline assignment: CDR1 SNHLY and CDR2 FYNNEI. This CDR3 contains 13 residues. As DNA, the CDR3 is TGTGCCAGCTCGAGGGGACGGGAATCACCCCTCCACTTT. Its translation is CASSRGRESPLHF.

The chain couples TRBV7-2 to TRBJ1-1; D not resolved. CDR1 and CDR2 (germline): SGHTA, FQGNSA. The CDR3 contains 13 residues. V shed 5 bases and J shed 6 bases, with 13 bases lying between them. CDR3 DNA: TGTGCCAGCAGCACCGAGCATGTGGCTGAAGCTTTCTTT. This gives the protein CASSTEHVAEAFF.

The rearrangement joins TRBV3-1 (or the pseudogene TRBV3-2) to TRBJ1-1; unclear D gene. The germline gives CDR1 LGHDT, CDR2 YNNKEL (reference sequence). There are 15 residues in the CDR3. V gave up 0 bases and J gave up 0 bases, with 8 bases separating them. CDR3 in DNA: TGTGCCAGCAGCCAAGAATCTCTACTGAACACTGAAGCTTTCTTT. This gives the protein CASSQESLLNTEAFF.

Here the CDR3 reads CASSSGLNSPLHF. The CDR3 coding sequence is TGTGCCAGCAGTTCGGGACTAAACTCACCCCTCCACTTT. This chain joins TRBV12-3 or TRBV12-4 and TRBJ1-6, with D possibly being TRBD1 (5 bases). The length of the CDR3 is 13 residues. The V end was cut by 4 bases, the J end by 10 bases, with 11 bases between.

The rearrangement uses TRBV19 and TRBJ2-1, with TRBD1 identical over 9 bases. CDR1 is LNHDA, CDR2 SQIVND, per germline (reference sequence). The CDR3 is 16 amino acids. J was trimmed by 4 bases and V by 5 bases; bases with no gene match: 9. In DNA, the CDR3 is TGTGCCAGTAGTCCACAGGGGGCGGACGCTTACAATGAGCAGTTCTTC. As protein: CASSPQGADAYNEQFF.

This clone has just one count. This chain links TRBV11-2 with TRBJ2-3, with 7 bases lining up with TRBD2. V shed 2 bases and J 2 bases; nucleotides not matched to a gene: 4. Germline V lookup: CDR1 SGHAT, CDR2 FQNNGV. The CDR3 runs to 15 residues. The CDR3 loop is CASSLMGGDTDTQYF. CDR3 DNA: TGTGCCAGCAGCTTAATGGGGGGGGACACAGATACGCAGTATTTT. The whole variable domain, remainder taken from reference TRBV11-2 and TRBJ2-3, is EAGVAQSPRYKIIEKRQSVAFWCNPISGHATLYWYQQILGQGPKLLIQFQNNGVVDDSQLPKDRFSAERLKGVDSTLKIQPAKLEDSAVYLCASSLMGGDTDTQYFGPGTRLTVL.

This clone came up a few times. The chain links TRBV6-4 to TRBJ2-5; 11 bases agree with TRBD2. The CDR3 sequence is 12 residues long. In germline, CDR1 is MRHNA, CDR2 SNTAGT. The J segment lost 5 bases and the V segment lost 7 bases, leaving 0 bases of the junction unmatched. The DNA for the CDR3 is TGTGCCAGCACTAGCGGGGGGGAGACCCAGTACTTC. This gives the protein CASTSGGETQYF.

This clone was observed a few times. This chain connects TRBV6-5 to TRBJ2-7; a possible D gene is TRBD2 (5 bases). The CDR3 runs to 12 residues. Trimming left V 6 bases short and J 5 bases short, with 11 bases between. The germline V gene encodes CDR1 MNHEY and CDR2 SVGAGI. The DNA for the CDR3 is TGTGCCAGCAGGGCCTCGGGGAACGAGCAGTACTTC. Protein sequence: CASRASGNEQYF.

The chain employs TRBV11-3 and TRBJ2-3; D gene ambiguous. Germline CDR1 is SGHNT and CDR2 is YENEEA. V dropped 4 bases and J dropped 5 bases, with 10 bases sitting between them. The CDR3 loop spans 13 amino acids. The CDR3 sequence is CASSSPNEDTQYF. In nucleotides, the CDR3 is TGTGCCAGCAGCTCGCCTAATGAAGATACGCAGTATTTT. The full variable domain, its missing parts supplied by reference TRBV11-3 and TRBJ2-3, is EAGVVQSPRYKIIEKKQPVAFWCNPISGHNTLYWYLQNLGQGPELLIRYENEEAVDDSQLPKDRFSAERLKGVDSTLKIQPAELGDSAVYLCASSSPNEDTQYFGPGTRLTVL.

This chain links TRBV28 with TRBJ1-1; D uncertain. V lost 6 bases, J lost 1 base, and 6 bases lay in between. Germline V CDR1 and CDR2: MDHEN, SYDVKM. The CDR3 is 12 residues long. In DNA form, the CDR3 reads TGTGCCAGCAGCTCGGGGAACACTGAAGCTTTCTTT. Amino acid sequence: CASSSGNTEAFF.